This T cell receptor (beta chain) was profiled in a study of blood T cell dynamics during melanoma immunotherapy. Looking at the study overall: Patients with metastatic melanoma got pembrolizumab or nivolumab-ipilimumab as first-line care.

Using immunoSEQ multiplex PCR, the repertoire was profiled, and TCRdb retains in-frame clones only, with some absent. The sample carries fewer than 16,000 clones, under 90% recorded once. Germline CDR1 MNHEY, CDR2 SMNVEV (reference sequence). CDR3 length: 14 residues. With 4 bases removed from V and 2 bases from J, the gap between germline ends came to 12 bases. The time point was: pre-treatment baseline. The input for sequencing was blood, taken from a patient treated with checkpoint blockade. The chain couples TRBV27 to TRBJ2-7; TRBD1 is a possible D gene (6 bases). The receptor comes from a human donor with melanoma. The CDR3 nucleotides read TGTGCCAGCAGTTCCCGGGACACAGCCTACGAGCAGTACTTC. Translated, it gives CASSSRDTAYEQYF.